This T cell receptor (beta chain) was sequenced in a study of blood T cell repertoires in COVID-19. Study details: Spain, Italy and the United States supplied samples that represented acute and convalescent COVID-19. Nucleic acid was either cDNA or gDNA, and it came from T cells, B-cell-depleted T cells, or PBMCs.

The CDR3 loop spans 12 amino acids. Germline CDR1 reads LGHNA; CDR2 reads YSLEER. Trimming at V came to 3 bases and at J to 6 bases, leaving 2 bases not matched to a gene. Per the original methods: Amplifying reference gene primers gave estimates of nucleated cell counts. Sequencing used immunoSEQ multiplex PCR; TCRdb keeps in-frame clones, though not all of them. D and trimming were read from the DNA, whereas the V and J calls and clone size are those reported in that table. The table records 230,000 or so clones, under 90% of them present only once. The receptor's source is a man in his thirties or forties with active or convalescent COVID-19. The rearrangement links TRBV4-3 to TRBJ2-7, with 7 bases matching TRBD1. Sequencing was performed on peripheral blood. The CDR3 coding sequence is TGCGCCAGCAGCCATCGGACAGGCGAGCAGTACTTC. The encoded protein is CASSHRTGEQYF.